A selection of T cell receptor beta chains follows, all from one sample in a study of tumor and adjacent non-tumor tissue in lung cancer. TCRdb called the multiplex PCR reads again in MiXCR, with one record for every CDR3 protein. The sample consists of under 250,000 distinct CDR3 sequences, 70% to 75% of them appearing once. The sample was lung tumor tissue. These receptors were collected from a man aged 60 to 75 with non-small cell lung cancer. Each CDR3 is given with its conserved first and last residue. D genes are given only for firm matches. The size of a clone is reported for some rows only, either as once, few or many, or as a class for expanded clones.

d_call | j_call | clone_size | v_call | cdr3_aa | cdr3_nt
- | TRBJ1-2 | - | TRBV6-5 | CPNSNQGGGYTF | TGTCCCAACAGTAACCAGGGAGGCGGCTACACCTTC
TRBD1 | TRBJ2-4 | - | TRBV20-1 | CSATLGQGIHIQYF | TGCAGTGCTACTCTAGGACAGGGAATTCACATTCAGTACTTC
- | TRBJ2-2 | - | TRBV11-2 | CASNLTRSNTRELFF | TGTGCCAGCAACTTAACACGTTCGAACACAAGGGAGCTGTTTTTT
- | TRBJ2-2 | few | TRBV4-3 | CASSQDGASPITGELFF | TGCGCCAGCAGCCAAGACGGCGCGTCACCCATCACCGGGGAGCTGTTTTTT
- | TRBJ2-4 | once | TRBV11-3 | CASRPHGPSNGQYF | TGTGCCAGCAGACCACACGGACCGAGCAATGGGCAGTACTTC
- | TRBJ2-3 | few | TRBV5-1 | CASSLELQLTDTQYF | TGCGCCAGCAGCTTGGAACTACAACTCACAGATACGCAGTATTTT
- | TRBJ2-6 | - | TRBV4-3 | CASRYWAPSSSGANVLTF | TGCGCCAGCAGGTATTGGGCCCCCTCGTCCTCTGGGGCCAACGTCCTGACCTTC
- | TRBJ1-3 | - | TRBV11-3 | CVSSHTGNTIYF | TGTGTCAGCAGCCATACTGGAAACACTATATATTTT
- | TRBJ2-7 | few | TRBV12-5 | CASGSTGRINEQYF | TGTGCTAGTGGTTCGACAGGGAGGATCAACGAGCAGTACTTC
TRBD2 | TRBJ2-3 | few | TRBV20-1 | CSAPIPSGGGAGITDTQYF | TGCAGTGCTCCCATTCCCTCCGGCGGGGGGGCCGGAATCACAGATACGCAGTATTTT
- | TRBJ2-7 | medium-sized | TRBV20-1 | CSARGVTTLEQYF | TGCAGTGCTAGAGGTGTGACTACCCTCGAGCAGTACTTC
- | TRBJ2-6 | - | TRBV6-6 | CVSSGAGSGANVLTF | TGTGTCAGCAGTGGAGCAGGGTCTGGGGCCAACGTCCTGACTTTC
- | TRBJ2-5 | - | TRBV11-3 | CASSFIWEETHYF | TGTGCCAGCAGCTTTATCTGGGAAGAGACCCATTACTTC
TRBD1 | TRBJ1-5 | - | TRBV13 | CASSRPRDRGHHNQPQHF | TGTGCCAGCAGCCGTCCCCGGGACAGGGGGCACCACAATCAGCCCCAGCATTTT
TRBD1 | TRBJ1-5 | - | TRBV20-1 | CIASPGQGYQPQHF | TGCATTGCTAGTCCGGGACAGGGGTATCAGCCTCAGCATTTT
TRBD2 | TRBJ2-3 | few | TRBV20-1 | CSARETSGWASTDTQYF | TGCAGTGCTAGAGAAACTAGCGGGTGGGCTAGCACAGATACGCAGTATTTT
TRBD2 | TRBJ2-1 | - | TRBV11-2 | CVSSPRGASGVGEQFF | TGTGTCAGCAGCCCCCGGGGCGCTAGCGGGGTCGGTGAGCAGTTCTTC
TRBD2 | TRBJ2-1 | - | TRBV6-5 | CASTSGGYLASGRAWEQFF | TGTGCCAGCACTTCCGGGGGATACCTGGCTAGCGGGAGGGCCTGGGAGCAGTTCTTC
- | TRBJ2-1 | - | TRBV12-3/TRBV12-4 | CASGFPQGPIGGHEQFF | TGTGCCAGCGGTTTTCCGCAGGGGCCTATAGGTGGCCATGAGCAGTTCTTC
- | TRBJ2-3 | - | TRBV29-1 | CSIEGASEGTGAQYF | TGCAGCATTGAGGGAGCTAGCGAGGGGACTGGGGCGCAGTATTTT
- | TRBJ2-7 | - | TRBV6-6 | CAASGAVSYEHNF | TGTGCCGCCTCGGGGGCGGTCTCCTACGAGCATAACTTC
TRBD2 | TRBJ2-1 | - | TRBV6-1 | CASSMGGRGYNEQFF | TGTGCCAGCAGTATGGGCGGGCGGGGGTATAATGAGCAGTTCTTC
TRBD2 | TRBJ2-1 | - | TRBV6-6 | CASSSGTSGSNDEQFF | TGTGCTAGCAGTTCTGGGACTAGCGGGAGCAACGATGAGCAGTTCTTC
- | TRBJ2-2 | few | TRBV6-5 | CVSSYRAAYTGELFF | TGTGTTAGCAGTTACCGGGCAGCCTACACCGGGGAGCTGTTTTTT
TRBD2 | TRBJ2-7 | many | TRBV12-3/TRBV12-4 | CASRFGLAPEQYF | TGTGCCAGCCGATTCGGACTAGCGCCAGAGCAGTACTTC
TRBD2 | TRBJ2-1 | - | TRBV11-2 | CSSSLAGGYNEQFF | TGCTCCAGCAGCTTAGCGGGGGGGTACAATGAGCAGTTCTTC
TRBD1 | TRBJ2-3 | many | TRBV6-1 | CASSATGGTGSDTQYF | TGTGCCAGCAGTGCCACAGGGGGCACCGGGTCAGATACGCAGTATTTT
TRBD2 | TRBJ2-4 | - | TRBV12-3/TRBV12-4 | CASSSSGRAETKNFQYF | TGTGCCAGCAGCTCTAGCGGGAGGGCGGAGACCAAAAACTTTCAGTACTTC
- | TRBJ1-4 | - | TRBV11-2 | CTSSKGLNEKLFF | TGTACCAGCAGCAAAGGACTGAATGAAAAACTGTTTTTT
- | TRBJ1-5 | - | TRBV5-8 | CASSFNPQGNQPQHF | TGTGCCAGCAGCTTTAATCCACAGGGCAATCAGCCCCAGCATTTT
- | TRBJ1-1 | - | TRBV5-4 | CDSSYNGRAYF | TGTGACAGCAGCTATAACGGTAGGGCTTACTTT
- | TRBJ2-1 | - | TRBV4-1 | CASSLIDMISYNEQFF | TGCGCCAGCAGCCTAATCGACATGATCTCCTACAATGAGCAGTTCTTC
- | TRBJ2-1 | - | TRBV11-2 | CASSFRWTNHNEQFF | TGTGCCAGCAGCTTTAGGTGGACCAACCACAATGAGCAGTTCTTC
- | TRBJ1-5 | many | TRBV12-3/TRBV12-4 | CASSFLGGGNQPQHF | TGTGCCAGCAGTTTCCTGGGCGGAGGCAATCAGCCCCAGCATTTT
- | TRBJ1-2 | - | TRBV30 | CAWSQQRQPDYGYTF | TGTGCCTGGAGTCAACAGCGCCAACCCGACTATGGCTACACCTTC
- | TRBJ1-4 | - | TRBV20-1 | CSAESRNPTNEKLFF | TGCAGTGCAGAGAGTCGGAACCCAACTAATGAAAAACTGTTTTTT
TRBD1 | TRBJ2-7 | - | TRBV12-3/TRBV12-4 | CASRATGSPYGQYF | TGTGCCAGCAGAGCGACAGGGAGCCCCTACGGGCAGTACTTC
- | TRBJ2-3 | many | TRBV12-3/TRBV12-4 | CASSFEGSRSGTQYF | TGTGCCAGCAGTTTTGAGGGCTCCCGGTCAGGTACGCAGTATTTT
TRBD2 | TRBJ2-2 | - | TRBV11-2 | CASCLASGGTNTGELFF | TGTGCCAGCTGCTTAGCTAGCGGGGGGACGAATACCGGGGAGCTGTTTTTT
TRBD2 | TRBJ2-7 | few | TRBV6-6 | CASSSGLAGAGEQYF | TGTGCCAGCAGTTCGGGATTAGCGGGGGCGGGCGAGCAGTACTTC
- | TRBJ2-3 | many | TRBV20-1 | CSARGGRKTDTQYF | TGCAGTGCTAGAGGCGGACGGAAGACAGATACGCAGTATTTT
- | TRBJ2-3 | - | TRBV11-2 | CASTLGPGTADTQYF | TGTGCCAGCACCTTAGGTCCAGGAACGGCAGATACGCAGTATTTT
TRBD2 | TRBJ2-3 | few | TRBV20-1 | CSARSRSGSRTDTQYF | TGCAGTGCTAGGTCCCGGAGCGGGAGTCGCACAGATACGCAGTATTTT
- | TRBJ2-7 | - | TRBV20-1 | CSARESIGFSEQYF | TGCAGTGCTAGAGAGTCTATCGGGTTTAGCGAGCAGTACTTC
TRBD2 | TRBJ2-1 | - | TRBV7-9 | CASNSGTSGPSSYNERFF | TGTGCCAGCAACTCCGGGACTAGCGGGCCGAGCTCCTACAATGAGCGGTTCTTC
TRBD1 | TRBJ1-2 | few | TRBV30 | CAWRRRQGAGNYGYTF | TGTGCCTGGAGACGCAGACAGGGGGCGGGAAACTATGGCTACACCTTC
TRBD1 | TRBJ2-3 | - | TRBV24-1 | CATSSRDRGTSPETQYF | TGTGCCACCAGTTCCCGGGACAGGGGGACTAGCCCAGAAACGCAGTATTTT
TRBD1 | TRBJ2-5 | - | TRBV20-1 | CSVSQTGQETQYF | TGCAGTGTCTCGCAGACAGGGCAAGAGACCCAGTACTTC
- | TRBJ1-1 | - | TRBV12-3/TRBV12-4 | CVSSLFGGQQEAFF | TGCGTCAGCAGTTTGTTCGGGGGGCAACAGGAAGCTTTCTTT
TRBD1 | TRBJ1-2 | many | TRBV7-9 | CASSPDRVGYTF | TGTGCCAGCAGCCCGGACAGGGTCGGCTACACCTTC
TRBD1 | TRBJ1-1 | once | TRBV12-3/TRBV12-4 | CASSRHRGCTEAFF | TGTGCCAGCAGCCGCCACAGGGGGTGCACTGAAGCTTTCTTT
- | TRBJ1-2 | - | TRBV11-2 | CARGLEQGGGYGYTF | TGTGCCAGGGGCTTAGAGCAGGGCGGTGGCTATGGCTACACCTTC
TRBD1 | TRBJ2-6 | many | TRBV20-1 | CSARPRGLTGANVLTF | TGCAGTGCTCGGCCCAGGGGGCTTACTGGGGCCAACGTCCTGACTTTC
- | TRBJ1-1 | - | TRBV20-1 | CSPSELRVTEAFF | TGCAGTCCTTCAGAACTAAGGGTGACTGAGGCTTTCTTT
- | TRBJ2-6 | once | TRBV7-9 | CSSSLLGHSSGANVLTF | TGTTCCAGCAGCTTACTGGGACACTCCTCTGGGGCCAACGTCCTGACTTTC
- | TRBJ1-3 | - | TRBV11-2 | CANSLASGPGSTIYF | TGTGCCAACAGCCTGGCCTCGGGTCCTGGAAGCACCATATATTTT